Below, 9 T cell receptor beta chains from the same sample are listed, as sequenced in a study of cytomegalovirus exposure and HLA in healthy donors. In the PCR, 60 Vbeta and 13 Jbeta primers were used. Clones were sequenced by immunoSEQ multiplex PCR, and TCRdb holds only the in-frame ones, with some missing. The sample holds roughly 140,000 clones, 85% seen once. The sample was PBMCs. The source of these receptors is a woman aged 18-35 years in good health and CMV-seronegative.

The chain recombines TRBV28 with TRBJ2-1; 9 bases agree with TRBD2. Germline V lookup: CDR1 MDHEN, CDR2 SYDVKM. V was pared by 11 bases and J by 9 bases, with 14 bases of the junction left unmatched. The CDR3 spans 14 residues. The CDR3: CAGQTSGGETEQFF. As DNA, the CDR3 is TGTGCCGGTCAGACTAGCGGAGGGGAGACTGAGCAGTTCTTC.

This clone was seen only a few times. The chain is built from TRBV5-5 and TRBJ2-7, with D tentatively TRBD1 (5 bases). The CDR3 runs to 14 residues. Germline V gene lookup returns CDR1 SGHKS and CDR2 YYEKEE (reference sequence). Trimming took 4 bases from V and 7 from J, leaving 18 bases between them. CDR3 coding DNA: TGTGCCAGCAGCCCCGGTGGGGCGTTCGTGGAGCAGTACTTC. It specifies CASSPGGAFVEQYF.

This sequence joins TRBV4-2 and TRBJ1-5; D not resolved. CDR1 is LGHNA and CDR2 is YNFKEQ in the germline V gene. This CDR3 has 15 amino acids. Trimming left V 0 bases short and J 5 bases short, with 11 bases between. The CDR3 region is CASSQEPAEYQPQHF. The CDR3 DNA follows: TGTGCCAGCAGCCAAGAGCCGGCGGAGTATCAGCCCCAGCATTTT.

This chain links TRBV27 with TRBJ1-1; 8 nucleotides agree with TRBD1. Germline lookup yields CDR1 MNHEY and CDR2 SMNVEV (reference sequence). V was clipped by 3 bases and J by 1 base; unmatched bases: 4. The CDR3 spans 15 residues. The chain's CDR3 is CASSFWTGQNTEAFF. In DNA form, the CDR3 reads TGTGCCAGCAGTTTCTGGACAGGGCAGAACACTGAAGCTTTCTTT.

V and J are TRBV7-2 and TRBJ1-2; maybe TRBD1 (5 bases). Germline lookup yields CDR1 SGHTA and CDR2 FQGNSA. The CDR3 consists of 14 residues. Trimming pared 4 bases from V and 0 bases from J, leaving 9 bases between. The chain's CDR3 is CASSSQGTNYGYTF. DNA for the CDR3: TGTGCCAGCAGCTCCCAGGGCACTAACTATGGCTACACCTTC.

The chain employs TRBV7-7 and TRBJ2-5; 8 positions agree with TRBD2. This CDR3 is 14 amino acids long. Germline V lookup: CDR1 SSHAT, CDR2 FNYEAQ (reference sequence). V dropped 5 bases and J dropped 5; count of bases not matched to a gene: 7. The CDR3 spells CASSQGLGGETQYF. The CDR3 DNA reads TGTGCCAGCAGCCAGGGACTAGGCGGGGAGACCCAGTACTTC.

This clone was seen a few times. The CDR3 protein is CASSYRLAGVTDTQYF. For the CDR3, the DNA is TGTGCCAGCAGTTACCGATTAGCGGGGGTCACAGATACGCAGTATTTT. The chain links TRBV6-5 to TRBJ2-3; the match to TRBD2 covers 9 bases. Per the germline V gene, CDR1 is MNHEY and CDR2 is SVGAGI. This CDR3 spans 16 amino acids. Germline trimming cut 2 bases from V and 2 bases from J; bases unmatched to any gene: 5.

The chain recombines TRBV27 with TRBJ2-3; weak D call: TRBD2 (6 bases). V shed 2 bases and J shed 4 bases, with 10 bases lying between them. Germline values: CDR1 MNHEY, CDR2 SMNVEV (reference sequence). This CDR3 is built from 14 residues. The CDR3 DNA is TGTGCCAGCAGTTTAGGTCGGGGGTCAGATACGCAGTATTTT. Protein: CASSLGRGSDTQYF.

This chain joins TRBV2 and TRBJ2-3; a weak D match, TRBD2 (6 bases). This CDR3 contains 15 residues. V dropped 1 base and J dropped 3 bases, with 11 bases sitting between them. The germline gives CDR1 SNHLY, CDR2 FYNNEI. In DNA form, the CDR3 reads TGTGCCAGCAGTGAAGACGCGGGGAGGACAGATACGCAGTATTTT. Protein sequence: CASSEDAGRTDTQYF.